This TCR beta chain was recovered during a study of blood T cell repertoires in COVID-19. About the study: Sources were T cells, B-cell-depleted T cells, or PBMCs; the material itself was cDNA or gDNA.

Data came from immunoSEQ multiplex PCR; TCRdb stores just in-frame clones and leaves some out. Among 210,000 or so clones listed, about four fifths were seen once. V was shortened by 6 bases and J by 8 bases, with 16 bases between the two germline ends. The CDR3 has 13 amino acids. The germline V gene has CDR1 SGHAT and CDR2 FQNNGV. The sequencing sample was made of peripheral blood. The chain recombines TRBV11-2 with TRBJ1-2; the D gene is possibly TRBD1 (5 bases). The sequence came from a woman in her 40s with acute or convalescent COVID-19. Here the CDR3 reads CASRKTATIGYTF. The CDR3 nucleotides are TGTGCCAGCAGGAAGACAGCCACTATAGGCTACACCTTC.